This T cell receptor beta chain stems from a study of blood T cell repertoires in COVID-19. From germline, CDR1 is MNHEY and CDR2 SMNVEV (reference sequence). Trimming pared 0 bases from V and 6 bases from J, leaving 11 bases between. The CDR3 consists of 15 residues. Profiling relied on immunoSEQ multiplex PCR, and the TCRdb table lists in-frame clones only, not all of them. The sample has about 120,000 clones; 85% to 90% are singletons. V is TRBV27 and J is TRBJ1-4, with D unresolved. The origin of this receptor is a woman between 50 and 59 years old with acute or convalescent COVID-19. The sequenced sample consisted of peripheral blood. The DNA for the CDR3 is TGTGCCAGCAGTTTATCTGGGCAGGCTTATGAAAAACTGTTTTTT. Amino acid sequence: CASSLSGQAYEKLFF.